The rows below give T cell receptor beta chains drawn from one sample of a study of radiation and T cells in renal cell carcinoma. Some clones are missing from TCRdb's copy, which holds only in-frame ones; the method was immunoSEQ multiplex PCR. The sample carries about 130,000 clones, approximately 80% recorded once. Here the sequenced sample was blood, taken from a patient whose treatment included radiotherapy and nephrectomy. These receptors all come from a woman aged 55-75 years with renal cell carcinoma. The CDR3 runs from the conserved cysteine through the conserved F or W. The D gene is left open where the match is weak. The size field is filled for only some rows; it gives once, few, many or a size class.

abundance | d_gene | j_gene | v_gene | CDR3nt | CDR3aa
. | . | TRBJ1-1 | TRBV9 | TGTGCCAGCAGCGTAGTCGCGGGCGAGACTGAAGCTTTCTTT | CASSVVAGETEAFF
. | . | TRBJ2-5 | TRBV27 | TGTGCCAGCAGTCGGGAGGGGGCCTTCGGAACCCAGTACTTC | CASSREGAFGTQYF
. | . | TRBJ2-5 | TRBV4-2 | TGTGCCAGCAGCCAAGGGGCATACCAAGGATGGGAGACCCAGTACTTC | CASSQGAYQGWETQYF
. | . | TRBJ2-1 | TRBV7-9 | TGTGCCAGCAGCTTAGCTCCGTATGAGCAGTTCTTC | CASSLAPYEQFF
. | TRBD1 | TRBJ1-4 | TRBV19 | TGTGCCAGTAGTACACAGGGGGCGCATGAAAAACTGTTTTTT | CASSTQGAHEKLFF
. | TRBD1 | TRBJ2-1 | TRBV28 | TGTGCCGGAAACAGGGGTATAGACAATGAGCAGTTCTTC | CAGNRGIDNEQFF
. | . | TRBJ1-2 | TRBV28 | TGTGCCAGCAGTTCAGGGCAGGGAGCAGGCTATGGCTACACCTTC | CASSSGQGAGYGYTF
. | . | TRBJ2-6 | TRBV19 | TGTGCCAGTAGTATAAAAGGGCAGGGGAACTCTGGGGCCAACGTCCTGACTTTC | CASSIKGQGNSGANVLTF
. | TRBD1 | TRBJ1-2 | TRBV14 | TGTGCCAGCAGCCCCGACCAGGGGGCGTATAACTATGGCTACACCTTC | CASSPDQGAYNYGYTF
. | . | TRBJ1-1 | TRBV5-1 | TGCGCCAGCAGTCAAGATCAGGGAGCGGTGAACACTGAAGCTTTCTTT | CASSQDQGAVNTEAFF
. | . | TRBJ1-2 | TRBV7-3 | TGTGCCAGCAGCTTAAACACAGGCGGTGGCTACACCTTC | CASSLNTGGGYTF
. | . | TRBJ1-1 | TRBV5-1 | TGCGCCAGCAGTTCCCTCGAGAGGAGTGAAGCTTTCTTT | CASSSLERSEAFF
. | . | TRBJ1-2 | TRBV29-1 | TGCAGCGTTTCCCGGGAAGATGTGAGAAATGGCTACACCTTC | CSVSREDVRNGYTF
. | . | TRBJ1-2 | TRBV16 | TGTGCCAGCAGCCCAGCAGGGAACTATGGCTACACCTTC | CASSPAGNYGYTF
. | . | TRBJ1-5 | TRBV5-5 | TGTGCCAGCAGCTTGGGAACAGGGAATCAGCCCCAGCATTTT | CASSLGTGNQPQHF
. | . | TRBJ1-4 | TRBV5-4 | TGTGCCAGCAGCCCCAAGCAGGGTAGGGGTGAAAAACTGTTTTTT | CASSPKQGRGEKLFF
. | . | TRBJ2-3 | TRBV5-1 | TGCGCCAGCAGCTCTGGACAGCCCACAGATACGCAGTATTTT | CASSSGQPTDTQYF
. | . | TRBJ1-5 | TRBV6-5 | TGTGCCAGCAGTTACTCGTTTGACCAGCCCCAGCATTTT | CASSYSFDQPQHF
once | . | TRBJ2-5 | TRBV25-1 | TGTGCCAGCAGTGAATGGGACATAGAGACCCAGTACTTC | CASSEWDIETQYF
. | . | TRBJ1-4 | TRBV30 | TGTGCCTGGAATGGGGCCACAACTAATGAAAAACTGTTTTTT | CAWNGATTNEKLFF
. | . | TRBJ2-7 | TRBV5-1 | TGCGCCAGCAGCTTGGCCGGGGGGCAGGGGTCCTACGAGCAGTACTTC | CASSLAGGQGSYEQYF
. | . | TRBJ1-4 | TRBV5-1 | TGCGCCAGCAGCCCCGGACTGGCCCGGGGGAAACTGTTTTTT | CASSPGLARGKLFF
. | . | TRBJ1-1 | TRBV6-5 | TGTGCCACCTACACCCAACAGGGATCGAACACTGAAGCTTTCTTT | CATYTQQGSNTEAFF
. | TRBD1 | TRBJ2-5 | TRBV19 | TGTGCCAGTAGTACCGCCCGGACAGGGACCCAGTACTTC | CASSTARTGTQYF
. | TRBD1 | TRBJ1-4 | TRBV7-2 | TGTGCCAGCAGCCATACCCGGGACAGGGGAGAAAAACTGTTTTTT | CASSHTRDRGEKLFF
. | TRBD1 | TRBJ2-3 | TRBV7-6 | TGTGCCAGCAGCTTAGAGACAGGGAAGACAGATACGCAGTATTTT | CASSLETGKTDTQYF